This T cell receptor (beta chain) stems from a study of blood T cell repertoires in COVID-19. Using immunoSEQ multiplex PCR, the repertoire was profiled, and TCRdb retains in-frame clones only, with some absent. The sample has roughly 120,000 clones; 85% to 90% are singletons. The J segment lost 1 base and the V segment lost 1 base, leaving 12 bases of the junction unmatched. CDR3 length equals 18 residues. Germline assignment: CDR1 SGHDN and CDR2 FVKESK. The receptor was isolated from a woman older than 75 with COVID-19, enrolled during active disease. The V call is TRBV14, the J call TRBJ2-7; TRBD1 agrees at 8 bases. The material sequenced was peripheral blood. As DNA, the CDR3 is TGTGCCAGCAGCCAAGTGGATGTCGGCAGGGGGCAATCCTACGAGCAGTACTTC. Translating it yields CASSQVDVGRGQSYEQYF. Based on the CDR3 plus reference TRBV14 and TRBJ2-7, the full variable domain is EAGVTQFPSHSVIEKGQTVTLRCDPISGHDNLYWYRRVMGKEIKFLLHFVKESKQDESGMPNNRFLAERTGGTYSTLKVQPAELEDSGVYFCASSQVDVGRGQSYEQYFGPGTRLTVT.